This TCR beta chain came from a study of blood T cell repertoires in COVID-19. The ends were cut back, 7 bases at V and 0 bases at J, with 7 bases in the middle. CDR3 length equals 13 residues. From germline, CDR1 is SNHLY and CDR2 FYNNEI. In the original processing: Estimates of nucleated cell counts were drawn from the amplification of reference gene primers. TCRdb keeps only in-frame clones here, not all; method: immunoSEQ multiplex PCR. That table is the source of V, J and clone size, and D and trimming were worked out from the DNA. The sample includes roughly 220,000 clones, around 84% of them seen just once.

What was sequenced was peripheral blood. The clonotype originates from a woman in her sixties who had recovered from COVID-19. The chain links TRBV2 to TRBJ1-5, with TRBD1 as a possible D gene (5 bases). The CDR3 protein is CASKGDSNQPQHF. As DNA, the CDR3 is TGTGCCAGCAAAGGGGATAGCAATCAGCCCCAGCATTTT.